Shown below are 2 T cell receptor beta chains from a single sample sequenced in a study of glioma-infiltrating T cells. TCR alpha and beta CDR3 regions were amplified from RNA using iRepertoire nested multiplex PCR. TCRdb fed the multiplex PCR reads into MiXCR, producing one record per CDR3 protein. The sample carries around 150,000 distinct CDR3 sequences, around 40% recorded once. Material for sequencing was glioma tissue, nonneoplastic brain tissue, or PBMCs (not recorded which). The receptors originated from a human donor with low-grade glioma or glioblastoma, undergoing nonglioma brain surgery, or in good health (not recorded which).

This clonotype was counted only a few times. V is TRBV6-1 and J is TRBJ2-3; 9 nucleotides agree with TRBD2. V shed 5 bases, J shed 5 bases, and the junction held 5 bases outside the gene matches. Germline-derived CDR1 and CDR2 are MNHNS and SASEGT. The CDR3 is 14 residues long. The CDR3 nucleotides are TGTGCCAGCAGTAAGCTAGCGGGAAGAGATACGCAGTATTTT. It yields the protein CASSKLAGRDTQYF.

This clonotype has a handful of counts. V is TRBV7-2 and J is TRBJ1-1; D gene unclear. The ends were cut back, 0 bases at V and 6 bases at J, with 5 bases in the middle. The CDR3 length is 12 residues. From germline, CDR1 is SGHTA and CDR2 FQGNSA. CDR3 in amino acids: CASSLAGSEAFF. Here the CDR3 DNA reads TGTGCCAGCAGCTTAGCGGGTTCTGAAGCTTTCTTT.